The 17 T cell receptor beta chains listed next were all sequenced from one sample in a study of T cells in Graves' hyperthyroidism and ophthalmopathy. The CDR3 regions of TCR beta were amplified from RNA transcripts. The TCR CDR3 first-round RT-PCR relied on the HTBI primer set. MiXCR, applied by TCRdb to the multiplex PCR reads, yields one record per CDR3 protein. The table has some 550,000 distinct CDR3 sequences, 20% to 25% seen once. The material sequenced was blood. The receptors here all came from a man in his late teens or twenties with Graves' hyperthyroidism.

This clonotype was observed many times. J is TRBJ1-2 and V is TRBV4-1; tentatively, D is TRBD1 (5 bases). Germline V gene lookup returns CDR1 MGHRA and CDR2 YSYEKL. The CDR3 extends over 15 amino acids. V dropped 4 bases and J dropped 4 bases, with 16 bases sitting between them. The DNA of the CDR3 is TGCGCCAGCAGCCTCGACACTATTGGGGGCTATGGCTACACCTTC. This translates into CASSLDTIGGYGYTF.

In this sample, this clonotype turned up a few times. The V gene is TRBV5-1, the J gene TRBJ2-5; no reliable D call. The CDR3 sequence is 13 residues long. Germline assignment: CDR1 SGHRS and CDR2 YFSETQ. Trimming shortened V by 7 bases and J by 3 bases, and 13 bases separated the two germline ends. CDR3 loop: CASGNYREETQYF. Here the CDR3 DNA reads TGCGCCAGCGGGAACTACCGGGAAGAGACCCAGTACTTC.

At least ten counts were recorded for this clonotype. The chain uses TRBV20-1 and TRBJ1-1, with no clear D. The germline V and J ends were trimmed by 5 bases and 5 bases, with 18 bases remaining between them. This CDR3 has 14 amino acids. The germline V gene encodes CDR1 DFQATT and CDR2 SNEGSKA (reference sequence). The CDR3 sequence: CSAGGNRLGTEAFF. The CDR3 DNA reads TGCAGTGCTGGAGGAAATCGTCTGGGGACTGAAGCTTTCTTT.

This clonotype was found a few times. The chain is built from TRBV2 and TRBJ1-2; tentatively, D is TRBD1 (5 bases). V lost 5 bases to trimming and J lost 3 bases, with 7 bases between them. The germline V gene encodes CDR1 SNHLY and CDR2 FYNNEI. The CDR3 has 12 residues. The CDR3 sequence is CASSSRDYGYTF. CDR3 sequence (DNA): TGTGCCAGCAGTAGCAGGGACTATGGCTACACCTTC.

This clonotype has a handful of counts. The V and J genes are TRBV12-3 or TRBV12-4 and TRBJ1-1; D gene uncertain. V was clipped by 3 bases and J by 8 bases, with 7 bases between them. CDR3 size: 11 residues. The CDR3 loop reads CASSLVEEAFF. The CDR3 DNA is TGTGCCAGCAGTTTGGTGGAGGAAGCTTTCTTT.

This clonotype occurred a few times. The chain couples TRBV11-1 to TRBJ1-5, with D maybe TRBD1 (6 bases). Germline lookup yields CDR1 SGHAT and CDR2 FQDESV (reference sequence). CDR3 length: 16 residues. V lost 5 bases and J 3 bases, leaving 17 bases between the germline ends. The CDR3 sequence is CASSITADSFNQPQHF. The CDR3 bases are TGTGCCAGCAGCATAACGGCGGACAGCTTCAATCAGCCCCAGCATTTT.

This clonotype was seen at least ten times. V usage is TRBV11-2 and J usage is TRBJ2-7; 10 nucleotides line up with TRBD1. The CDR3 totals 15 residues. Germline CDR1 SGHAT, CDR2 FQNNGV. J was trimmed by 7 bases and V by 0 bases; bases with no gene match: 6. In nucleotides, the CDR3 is TGTGCCAGCAGCTTAGAGATGACAGGGGGCCTAGAGCAGTACTTC. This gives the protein CASSLEMTGGLEQYF. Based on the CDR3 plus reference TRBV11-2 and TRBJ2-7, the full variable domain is EAGVAQSPRYKIIEKRQSVAFWCNPISGHATLYWYQQILGQGPKLLIQFQNNGVVDDSQLPKDRFSAERLKGVDSTLKIQPAKLEDSAVYLCASSLEMTGGLEQYFGPGTRLTVT.

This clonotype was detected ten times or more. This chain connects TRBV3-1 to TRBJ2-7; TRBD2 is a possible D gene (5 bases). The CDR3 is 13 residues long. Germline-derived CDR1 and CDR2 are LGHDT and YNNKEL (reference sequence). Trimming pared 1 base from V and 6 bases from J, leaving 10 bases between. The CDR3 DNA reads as TGTGCCAGCAGCCAAGCCCGACGGGGCGAGCAGTACTTC. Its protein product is CASSQARRGEQYF.

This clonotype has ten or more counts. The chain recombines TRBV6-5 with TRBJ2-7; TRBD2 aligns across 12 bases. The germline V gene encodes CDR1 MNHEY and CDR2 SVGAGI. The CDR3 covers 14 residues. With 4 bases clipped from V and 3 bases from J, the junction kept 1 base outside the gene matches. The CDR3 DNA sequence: TGTGCCAGCAGTTCTAGCGGGGGGGGCTACGAGCAGTACTTC. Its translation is CASSSSGGGYEQYF.

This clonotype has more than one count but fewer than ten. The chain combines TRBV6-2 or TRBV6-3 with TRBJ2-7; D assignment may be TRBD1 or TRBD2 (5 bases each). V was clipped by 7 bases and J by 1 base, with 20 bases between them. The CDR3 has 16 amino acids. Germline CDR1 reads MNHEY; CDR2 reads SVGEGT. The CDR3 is CASNGPGTVKSYEQYF. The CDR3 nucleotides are TGTGCCAGCAACGGACCTGGGACGGTAAAATCCTACGAGCAGTACTTC.

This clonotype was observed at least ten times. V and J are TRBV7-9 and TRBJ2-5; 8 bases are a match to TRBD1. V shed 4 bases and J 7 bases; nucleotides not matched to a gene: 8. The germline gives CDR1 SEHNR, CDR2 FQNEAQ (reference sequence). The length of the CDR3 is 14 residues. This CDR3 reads CASSSPGQEATQYF. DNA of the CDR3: TGTGCCAGCAGCTCCCCGGGACAGGAAGCGACCCAGTACTTC.

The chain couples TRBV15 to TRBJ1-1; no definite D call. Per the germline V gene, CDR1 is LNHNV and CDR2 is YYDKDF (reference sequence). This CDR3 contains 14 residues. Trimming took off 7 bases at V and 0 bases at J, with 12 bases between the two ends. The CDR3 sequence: CATNPQLMNTEAFF. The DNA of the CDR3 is TGTGCCACCAACCCCCAGCTGATGAACACTGAAGCTTTCTTT.

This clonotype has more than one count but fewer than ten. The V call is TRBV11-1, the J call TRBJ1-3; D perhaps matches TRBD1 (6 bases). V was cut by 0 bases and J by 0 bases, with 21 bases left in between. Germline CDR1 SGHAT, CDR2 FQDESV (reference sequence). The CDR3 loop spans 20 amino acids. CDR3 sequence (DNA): TGTGCCAGCAGCTTAGCGCATGTGGGGGGCCGGTCAATCTCTGGAAACACCATATATTTT. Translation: CASSLAHVGGRSISGNTIYF.

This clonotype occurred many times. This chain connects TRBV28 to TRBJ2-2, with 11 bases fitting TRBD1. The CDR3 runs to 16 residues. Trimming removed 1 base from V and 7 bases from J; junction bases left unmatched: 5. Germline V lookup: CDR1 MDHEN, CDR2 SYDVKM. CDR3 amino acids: CASSLSGQGDGGELFF. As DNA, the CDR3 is TGTGCCAGCAGTTTATCGGGACAGGGGGATGGCGGGGAGCTGTTTTTT.

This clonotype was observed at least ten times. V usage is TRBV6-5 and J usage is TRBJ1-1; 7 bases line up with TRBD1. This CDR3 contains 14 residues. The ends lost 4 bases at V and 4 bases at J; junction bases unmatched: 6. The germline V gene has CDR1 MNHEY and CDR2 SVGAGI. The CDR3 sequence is CASSSRQGGTEAFF. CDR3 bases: TGTGCCAGCAGTTCCCGACAGGGCGGCACTGAAGCTTTCTTT.

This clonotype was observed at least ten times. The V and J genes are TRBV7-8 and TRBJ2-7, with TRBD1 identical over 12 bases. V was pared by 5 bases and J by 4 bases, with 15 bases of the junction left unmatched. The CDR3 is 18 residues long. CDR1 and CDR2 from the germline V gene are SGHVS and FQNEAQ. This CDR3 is CASSPTGTGGTPGYEQYF. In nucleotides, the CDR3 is TGTGCCAGCAGCCCCACCGGGACAGGGGGCACCCCGGGATACGAGCAGTACTTC.

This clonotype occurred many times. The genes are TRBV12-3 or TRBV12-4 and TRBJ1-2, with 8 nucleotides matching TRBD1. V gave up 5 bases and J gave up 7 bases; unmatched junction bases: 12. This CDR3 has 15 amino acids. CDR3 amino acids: CASSRWDRTQSGYTF. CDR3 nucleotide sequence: TGTGCCAGCAGTCGATGGGACAGGACCCAGTCTGGCTACACCTTC.